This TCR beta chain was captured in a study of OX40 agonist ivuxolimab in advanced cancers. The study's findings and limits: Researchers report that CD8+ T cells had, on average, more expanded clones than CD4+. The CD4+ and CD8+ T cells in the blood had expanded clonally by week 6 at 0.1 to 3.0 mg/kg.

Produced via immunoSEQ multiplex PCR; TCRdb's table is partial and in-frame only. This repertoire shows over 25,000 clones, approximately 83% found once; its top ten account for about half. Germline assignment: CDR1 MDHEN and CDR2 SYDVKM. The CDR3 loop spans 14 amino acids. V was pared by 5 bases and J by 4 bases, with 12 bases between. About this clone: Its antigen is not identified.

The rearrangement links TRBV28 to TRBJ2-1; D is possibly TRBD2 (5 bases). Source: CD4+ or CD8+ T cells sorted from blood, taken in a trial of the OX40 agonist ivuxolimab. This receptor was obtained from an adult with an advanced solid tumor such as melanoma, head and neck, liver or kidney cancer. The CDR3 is CASSPGLVYNEQFF. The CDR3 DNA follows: TGTGCCAGCAGTCCAGGACTGGTATACAATGAGCAGTTCTTC.